This passage covers 15 T cell receptor beta chains from one sample sequenced in a study of T-cell reconstitution after alpha-beta-depleted transplantation in children. Construction of the TCRbeta library involved unique molecular identifiers. TCRdb re-called the PCR reads through MiXCR, storing one row per CDR3 protein. This sample has some 640,000 distinct CDR3 sequences; approximately 15% occur once, and the top ten carry about 1.1%. The material sequenced was PBMCs from the stem cell graft donor, taken from the stem cell graft. These receptors all stem from a human donor who donated a stem cell graft to a child with acute myeloid leukemia.

This clonotype was detected ten times or more. The chain employs TRBV20-1 and TRBJ2-7; 8 bases line up with TRBD1. Germline lookup yields CDR1 DFQATT and CDR2 SNEGSKA (reference sequence). The V gene end was trimmed by 4 bases and the J gene end by 9 bases; junction bases not matched to a gene: 11. This CDR3 region has 13 residues. CDR3 sequence (DNA): TGCAGTGCTACAGGGGGCGGCACTATGCGGCAGTACTTC. Protein sequence: CSATGGGTMRQYF.

Notes on this clonotype: A much larger clone sits a single nucleotide away, making a read error possible. The V and J genes are TRBV12-3 or TRBV12-4 and TRBJ2-1; possibly TRBD2 for D (6 bases). There are 17 residues in the CDR3. Trimming removed 3 bases from V and 4 bases from J, with 19 bases in between. For the CDR3, the DNA is TGTGCCAGCAGTTTGTGGCCCTGGGGACTTGGGTACAATGAGCAGTTCTTC. It is translated as CASSLWPWGLGYNEQFF.

This clonotype has a count of ten or more. The chain is built from TRBV29-1 and TRBJ2-1; TRBD2 matches 9 bases. The CDR3 spans 15 residues. V trimming: 4 bases; J trimming: 9 bases; junction bases outside the gene matches: 13. The germline V gene has CDR1 SQVTM and CDR2 ANQGSEA. CDR3 coding DNA: TGCAGCGTTGTGTATATGCGGGGGGGACGGGGTGAGCAGTTCTTC. This gives the protein CSVVYMRGGRGEQFF.

This clonotype was recorded at least ten times. V usage is TRBV5-5 and J usage is TRBJ1-1; D is undetermined. The V and J ends lost 1 base and 4 bases respectively, with 8 bases between them. Germline loops: CDR1 SGHKS, CDR2 YYEKEE (reference sequence). CDR3 length: 13 amino acids. The CDR3 loop is CASSLREGTEAFF. Here the CDR3 DNA reads TGTGCCAGCAGCTTGAGGGAGGGCACTGAAGCTTTCTTT. Filled out from reference TRBV5-5 and TRBJ1-1, the complete variable domain reads DAGVTQSPTHLIKTRGQQVTLRCSPISGHKSVSWYQQVLGQGPQFIFQYYEKEERGRGNFPDRFSARQFPNYSSELNVNALLLGDSALYLCASSLREGTEAFFGQGTRLTVV.

J is TRBJ2-3 and V is TRBV5-1; 7 nucleotides match TRBD1. V shed 0 bases and J 4 bases; nucleotides not matched to a gene: 5. This CDR3 is 15 amino acids long. The germline gives CDR1 SGHRS, CDR2 YFSETQ. The CDR3 protein is CASSLERGHADTQYF. In nucleotides, the CDR3 is TGCGCCAGCAGCTTGGAGAGGGGGCATGCAGATACGCAGTATTTT.

CDR3 loop: CASSTQPWDRMSNQPQHF. CDR3 coding DNA: TGTGCCAGCAGTACCCAACCTTGGGACCGTATGAGCAATCAGCCCCAGCATTTT. The rearrangement uses TRBV28 and TRBJ1-5; the D gene is possibly TRBD1 (5 bases). The CDR3 totals 18 residues. Germline V gives CDR1 MDHEN, CDR2 SYDVKM. V was shortened by 5 bases and J by 1 base, with 21 bases between the two germline ends.

Here the CDR3 DNA reads TGCGCCAGCAGCCCGGACAGGTTCTACAATGAGCAGTTCTTC. Amino acids: CASSPDRFYNEQFF. The chain carries TRBV5-1 and TRBJ2-1; TRBD1 matches at 7 bases. In germline, CDR1 is SGHRS, CDR2 YFSETQ. Trimming took 4 bases from V and 3 from J; bases not matched to a gene: 4. The CDR3 contains 14 residues.

This clonotype was counted many times. The chain carries TRBV24-1 and TRBJ1-1; unclear D gene. V was clipped by 5 bases and J by 7 bases, with 10 bases between them. Germline CDR1 reads KGHDR; CDR2 reads SFDVKD. This CDR3 is 12 amino acids long. This CDR3 reads CATSANGGEAFF. Here the CDR3 DNA reads TGTGCCACCAGTGCGAACGGTGGTGAAGCTTTCTTT.

This clonotype came up a few times. The chain has TRBV6-5 and TRBJ2-7; unclear D gene. The CDR3 runs to 13 residues. The V end lost 0 bases, the J end lost 3 bases, and 6 bases lay between the germline ends. Germline V gene sequence: CDR1 MNHEY, CDR2 SVGAGI. The CDR3 loop is CASSYSRNYEQYF. For the CDR3, the DNA is TGTGCCAGCAGTTACTCCCGGAACTACGAGCAGTACTTC.

The sample holds many counts of this clonotype. This chain uses TRBV12-3 or TRBV12-4 with TRBJ1-2; D not resolved. CDR3 size: 13 residues. Trimming left V 5 bases short and J 6 bases short, with 13 bases between. CDR3 sequence (DNA): TGTGCCAGCAGTCCCGAGTCCTTCGATGGCTACACCTTC. This gives the protein CASSPESFDGYTF.

This clonotype was seen at least ten times. The chain carries TRBV20-1 and TRBJ2-7; D perhaps matches TRBD1 (6 bases). Germline V gene data show CDR1 as DFQATT and CDR2 as SNEGSKA (reference sequence). CDR3 length equals 14 residues. Trimming pared 5 bases from V and 0 bases from J, leaving 14 bases between. Written as DNA, the CDR3 is TGCAGTGCTCAACCCCTGACAGGCTCCTACGAGCAGTACGTC. This gives the protein CSAQPLTGSYEQYV.

This clonotype has a count of ten or more. The chain carries TRBV20-1 and TRBJ2-7, with D unresolved. The CDR3 spans 14 residues. Trimming took 3 bases from V and 0 from J, leaving 12 bases between them. The germline CDR1 and CDR2 sequences are DFQATT and SNEGSKA (reference sequence). CDR3 loop: CSARSPRSSYEQYF. CDR3 coding DNA: TGCAGTGCTAGGTCACCCCGAAGCTCCTACGAGCAGTACTTC.

The genes are TRBV5-1 and TRBJ2-4, with 8 bases identical to TRBD1. J lost 8 bases, V lost 3 bases, and 7 bases had no gene match. This CDR3 is built from 14 residues. The V gene's germline CDR1 is SGHRS and CDR2 YFSETQ. This chain's CDR3 is CASSSGQGDDIQYF. The CDR3 DNA reads TGCGCCAGCAGCTCCGGACAGGGAGACGACATTCAGTACTTC.

The rearrangement uses TRBV20-1 and TRBJ1-2; 9 nucleotides agree with TRBD1. This CDR3 is 17 amino acids long. The junction had 13 bases not matched to a gene; V was cut back by 3 bases and J by 2 bases. Germline CDR1 reads DFQATT; CDR2 reads SNEGSKA (reference sequence). CDR3 sequence (DNA): TGCAGTGCTAGGGATCCGGGACAGGGATCCCTCAACTATGGCTACACCTTC. This encodes CSARDPGQGSLNYGYTF.

Of note for this clonotype: The junction does not match germline at one end; this may be a read error. This chain's CDR3 is CASTQEAGLSTDTQYF. The CDR3 DNA sequence: TGTGCCAGCACCCAAGAAGCGGGACTATCCACAGATACGCAGTATTTT. V and J are TRBV3-1 and TRBJ2-3; TRBD2 aligns across 7 bases. Germline loops: CDR1 LGHDT, CDR2 YNNKEL (reference sequence). This CDR3 has 16 amino acids.